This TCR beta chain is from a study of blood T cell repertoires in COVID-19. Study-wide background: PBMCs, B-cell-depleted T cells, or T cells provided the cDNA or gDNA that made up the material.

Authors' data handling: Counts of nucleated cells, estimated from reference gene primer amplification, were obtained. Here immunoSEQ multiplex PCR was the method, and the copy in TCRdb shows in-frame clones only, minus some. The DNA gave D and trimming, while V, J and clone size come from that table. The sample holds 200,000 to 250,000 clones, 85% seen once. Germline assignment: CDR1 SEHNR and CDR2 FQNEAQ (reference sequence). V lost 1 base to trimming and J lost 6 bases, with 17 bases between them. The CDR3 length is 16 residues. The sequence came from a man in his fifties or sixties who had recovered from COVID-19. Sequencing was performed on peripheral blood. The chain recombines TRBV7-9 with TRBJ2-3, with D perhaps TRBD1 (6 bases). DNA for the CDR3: TGTGCCAGCAGCTTAGGTGGGGGCAATAGAGCGGATACGCAGTATTTT. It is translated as CASSLGGGNRADTQYF.